This TCR beta chain was obtained from a study of blood T cell repertoires in COVID-19. Whole-study context: COVID-19 samples from acute and convalescent phases originated in the United States, Italy and Spain. Sources were T cells, B-cell-depleted T cells, or PBMCs; the material itself was cDNA or gDNA.

The CDR3 is made up of 13 amino acids. Germline V gives CDR1 LNHNV, CDR2 YYDKDF (reference sequence). Trimming stripped 2 bases from V and 5 bases from J, with 9 bases between. Assay used: immunoSEQ multiplex PCR; TCRdb lists only in-frame clones, some missing. Of roughly 380,000 clones listed, roughly nine tenths are singletons. The Seattle patients, enrolled during active infection, were followed longitudinally. What was sequenced was peripheral blood. The origin of this receptor is a woman aged 60 to 75 with COVID-19, enrolled during active disease. The chain employs TRBV15 and TRBJ1-2; maybe TRBD1 (5 bases). This chain's CDR3 is CATSRPGHYGYTF. The CDR3 nucleotides are TGTGCCACCAGCAGACCCGGACATTATGGCTACACCTTC.